Below, 8 T cell receptor beta chains from the same sample are listed, as sequenced in a study of neurological immune-mediated disorders. From the 5' RACE reads, TCRdb called clonotypes with MiXCR, one entry per CDR3 protein. This sample carries 45,000 or so distinct CDR3 sequences, approximately 3% of them seen once, and the ten largest clones take more than 12%. The material sequenced was PBMCs. These TCRs come from a woman between 50 and 59 years old with multiple sclerosis.

This chain joins TRBV4-1 and TRBJ2-5, with 7 bases aligning to TRBD2. CDR1 is MGHRA, CDR2 YSYEKL, per germline. The junction had 5 bases not matched to a gene; V was cut back by 2 bases and J by 5 bases. This CDR3 has 14 amino acids. In DNA form, the CDR3 reads TGCGCCAGCAGCCAAATGGCGGGGGTCGAGACCCAGTACTTC. Residues: CASSQMAGVETQYF.

This clonotype was recorded at least ten times. The chain is built from TRBV5-1 and TRBJ2-5; no clear D gene. The CDR3 is 15 residues long. V lost 2 bases and J 2 bases, leaving 13 bases between the germline ends. The V gene's germline CDR1 is SGHRS and CDR2 YFSETQ. Written as DNA, the CDR3 is TGCGCCAGCAGCTTTCTGCCGGGTTCTCAAGAGACCCAGTACTTC. This sequence encodes CASSFLPGSQETQYF.

The table lists this clonotype with many counts. The chain has TRBV7-9 and TRBJ2-1; 11 nucleotides agree with TRBD1. This CDR3 is built from 16 residues. Per germline, CDR1 SEHNR and CDR2 FQNEAQ (reference sequence). After removal of 5 bases from V and 6 bases from J, the junction contained 9 bases not matched to a gene. The CDR3 DNA follows: TGTGCCAGCAGCCCTAGAGGGGACAGGGGGGTCAATGAGCAGTTCTTC. It codes for CASSPRGDRGVNEQFF.

This clonotype was counted ten times or more. V gene TRBV20-1 combines with J gene TRBJ2-6, with 7 bases lining up with TRBD1. The CDR3 length is 16 residues. The V and J ends lost 5 bases and 0 bases, in that order; junction bases with no gene match: 7. The V gene's germline CDR1 is DFQATT and CDR2 SNEGSKA (reference sequence). The chain's CDR3 is CSAWDSSGSGANVLTF. The CDR3 nucleotides read TGCAGTGCTTGGGACAGTTCGGGCTCTGGGGCCAACGTCCTGACTTTC.

This clonotype appeared many times. This chain joins TRBV12-3 or TRBV12-4 and TRBJ1-5; D is possibly TRBD1 (5 bases). Trimming stripped 4 bases from V and 7 bases from J, with 8 bases between. The CDR3 runs to 12 residues. Written as DNA, the CDR3 is TGTGCCAGCAGTTCCAGGGCCCAGCCCCAGCATTTT. It is translated as CASSSRAQPQHF.

This clonotype was recorded many times. The chain recombines TRBV4-1 with TRBJ2-7, with D possibly TRBD1 on 6 matching bases. Germline V gives CDR1 MGHRA, CDR2 YSYEKL. The CDR3 is 15 residues long. The V gene lost 3 bases and the J gene lost 2 bases, with 14 bases spanning the gap. CDR3 residues: CASSHYDRRTYEQYF. CDR3 bases: TGCGCCAGCAGCCATTACGACAGGAGGACCTACGAGCAGTACTTC.

This clonotype was observed at least ten times. The chain employs TRBV7-2 and TRBJ2-7, with a tentative D call TRBD2 (5 bases). V dropped 5 bases and J dropped 6 bases, with 14 bases sitting between them. Germline V gives CDR1 SGHTA, CDR2 FQGNSA. This CDR3 spans 13 amino acids. CDR3 DNA: TGTGCCAGCAGCCTTCCCGGGGTCACCGAGCAGTACTTC. It translates to CASSLPGVTEQYF.

This clonotype was observed at least ten times. The V call is TRBV20-1, the J call TRBJ2-2, with 8 bases lining up with TRBD2. Unmatched junction bases numbered 6, after V lost 5 bases and J lost 1 base. CDR1 DFQATT and CDR2 SNEGSKA come from the germline V gene (reference sequence). This CDR3 has 15 amino acids. CDR3 amino acids: CSAHGAGVNTGELFF. CDR3 nucleotide sequence: TGCAGTGCTCACGGAGCGGGGGTGAACACCGGGGAGCTGTTTTTT.